The 30 T cell receptor beta chains reported below all come from one sample, sequenced in a study of STAT5B mutations in CD4+ large granular lymphocyte leukemia. Clones were sequenced by immunoSEQ multiplex PCR, and TCRdb holds only the in-frame ones, with some missing. This sample has roughly 30,000 clones, with roughly three quarters found just once. Sequencing was done on a sample of CD4+ T cells from blood buffy coats. The source is a human donor in good health.

The V call is TRBV28, the J call TRBJ1-5; D might be TRBD1 (5 bases). The CDR3 is 13 residues long. Germline assignment: CDR1 MDHEN and CDR2 SYDVKM. This CDR3 is CAYGDLSNQPQHF. CDR3 nucleotide sequence: TGTGCTTATGGGGACCTTAGCAATCAGCCCCAGCATTTT.

This chain joins TRBV6-6 and TRBJ2-1; 7 bases line up with TRBD2. V lost 7 bases to trimming and J lost 9 bases; unmatched junction nucleotides: 15. Germline V gene lookup returns CDR1 MNHNY and CDR2 SVGAGI (reference sequence). The CDR3 length is 15 residues. The CDR3 protein is CASTEIGRRGTEQFF. The CDR3 DNA follows: TGTGCCAGCACCGAGATTGGGCGGCGGGGGACTGAGCAGTTCTTC.

This chain joins TRBV7-2 and TRBJ2-5; 8 nucleotides agree with TRBD2. Germline V CDR1 and CDR2: SGHTA, FQGNSA. This CDR3 is 17 amino acids long. V was pared by 5 bases and J by 4 bases, with 15 bases of the junction left unmatched. The CDR3 coding sequence is TGTGCCAGCAGCCGAGGGGGGAGACTAGCGTCGCGAGAGACCCAGTACTTC. Amino acids: CASSRGGRLASRETQYF.

This chain links TRBV2 with TRBJ1-1; 7 bases line up with TRBD1. Germline V CDR1 and CDR2: SNHLY, FYNNEI. J was trimmed by 0 bases and V by 6 bases; bases with no gene match: 7. The CDR3 is 15 residues long. The DNA of the CDR3 is TGTGCCAGCAGCCCACCGGGACAGATGAACACTGAAGCTTTCTTT. Residues: CASSPPGQMNTEAFF.

The CDR3 protein is CASTEGMYEQYV. As DNA, the CDR3 is TGTGCCAGCACCGAGGGTATGTACGAGCAGTACGTC. The rearrangement links TRBV6-5 to TRBJ2-7; a weak D match, TRBD2 (5 bases). CDR1 MNHEY and CDR2 SVGAGI come from the germline V gene. The germline V and J ends were trimmed by 7 bases and 4 bases, with 11 bases remaining between them. CDR3 length: 12 amino acids.

The V call is TRBV9, the J call TRBJ2-1; 12 bases are a match to TRBD2. The CDR3 is 15 residues long. After removal of 1 base from V and 9 bases from J, the junction contained 5 bases not matched to a gene. Germline V CDR1 and CDR2: SGDLS, YYNGEE. The CDR3 nucleotides read TGTGCCAGCAGCGTACTAGCGGGGGGGCTAAGTGAGCAGTTCTTC. This gives the protein CASSVLAGGLSEQFF.

The V and J genes are TRBV5-4 and TRBJ2-2, with 7 bases identical to TRBD2. The CDR3 consists of 16 residues. Germline values: CDR1 SGHNT, CDR2 YYREEE (reference sequence). V lost 2 bases and J lost 4; bases outside the gene matches: 8. For the CDR3, the DNA is TGTGCCAGCAGCTTCTGGGGGGGTCTGAGCACCGGGGAGCTGTTTTTT. Protein product: CASSFWGGLSTGELFF.

The J gene is TRBJ1-1, the V gene TRBV5-4, with D perhaps TRBD1 (6 bases). CDR1 is SGHNT and CDR2 is YYREEE in the germline V gene (reference sequence). V gave up 3 bases and J gave up 0 bases, with 12 bases separating them. CDR3 size: 15 residues. Written as DNA, the CDR3 is TGTGCCAGCAGCTCCCAGGGGCGTATGAACACTGAAGCTTTCTTT. As protein: CASSSQGRMNTEAFF.

The chain links TRBV7-2 to TRBJ1-4; TRBD1 agrees at 8 bases. The ends lost 2 bases at V and 7 bases at J; junction bases unmatched: 3. The CDR3 runs 14 residues. CDR1 is SGHTA, CDR2 FQGNSA, per germline. The CDR3 sequence: CASSLRTGSEKLFF. The CDR3 coding sequence is TGTGCCAGCAGCTTAAGGACAGGGAGTGAAAAACTGTTTTTT.

The chain recombines TRBV10-3 with TRBJ2-1, with 9 bases that match TRBD1. Germline assignment: CDR1 ENHRY and CDR2 SYGVKD. V gave up 10 bases and J gave up 6 bases; unmatched junction bases: 16. This CDR3 has 16 residues. The CDR3 DNA is TGTGCCACAATTCCCAGCCGGGACAGGGATCCCAATGAGCAGTTCTTC. The encoded protein is CATIPSRDRDPNEQFF.

The chain recombines TRBV6-5 with TRBJ1-4; TRBD1 agrees at 7 bases. CDR3 size: 15 residues. The germline V gene has CDR1 MNHEY and CDR2 SVGAGI. V was pared by 7 bases and J by 0 bases, with 5 bases of the junction left unmatched. The CDR3 protein is CASKGTAATNEKLFF. The CDR3 DNA reads TGTGCCAGCAAAGGGACAGCTGCAACTAATGAAAAACTGTTTTTT.

The rearrangement joins TRBV18 to TRBJ2-7, with 9 bases that match TRBD1. V shed 3 bases and J 7 bases; nucleotides not matched to a gene: 7. The CDR3 loop spans 14 amino acids. Germline V CDR1 and CDR2: KGHSH, LQKENI. The CDR3 sequence is CASSPRGQGIEQYF. For the CDR3, the DNA is TGTGCCAGCTCACCCCGAGGACAGGGGATAGAGCAGTACTTC.

CDR3 in DNA: TGCGCCAGCAGCCAAGATCACAACAGGCAAACTTTCTTT. Translation: CASSQDHNRQTFF. The V call is TRBV4-3, the J call TRBJ1-1; TRBD1 is a possible D gene (5 bases). The CDR3 covers 13 residues. Germline V gene data show CDR1 as LGHNA and CDR2 as YSLEER. Deletions cut 0 bases from V and 12 bases from J, with 14 bases between.

The CDR3 region has the DNA TGTGCCAGCAGCCCTAGGACAGGGGGAGACAATCAGCCCCAGCATTTT. Protein product: CASSPRTGGDNQPQHF. This chain links TRBV7-2 with TRBJ1-5; 10 bases agree with TRBD1. Germline V lookup: CDR1 SGHTA, CDR2 FQGNSA. V shed 5 bases, J shed 3 bases, and the junction held 7 bases outside the gene matches. The CDR3 is 16 residues long.

The chain joins TRBV18 to TRBJ2-7; D may correspond to TRBD1 or TRBD2 (5 bases each). Germline CDR1 and CDR2: KGHSH and LQKENI. The V gene lost 1 base and the J gene lost 7 bases, with 14 bases spanning the gap. This CDR3 comprises 14 residues. CDR3 nucleotides: TGTGCCAGCTCACCACAAAGGCAGGGACCTGAGCAGTACTTC. Residues: CASSPQRQGPEQYF.

CDR3 bases: TGTGCCAGCAGGGGGGGACAGAAAAACACTGAAGCTTTCTTT. It encodes CASRGGQKNTEAFF. J is TRBJ1-1 and V is TRBV27, with 7 bases aligning to TRBD1. The germline V gene encodes CDR1 MNHEY and CDR2 SMNVEV (reference sequence). V shed 6 bases, J shed 2 bases, and the junction held 6 bases outside the gene matches. This CDR3 comprises 14 residues.

This clone has only a few counts. The rearrangement links TRBV4-2 to TRBJ2-3; the match to TRBD1 covers 7 bases. CDR1 LGHNA and CDR2 YNFKEQ come from the germline V gene. The CDR3 runs 20 residues. J lost 2 bases, V lost 0 bases, and 17 bases had no gene match. This CDR3 reads CASSQDRGFRDSAFTDTQYF. The DNA of the CDR3 is TGTGCCAGCAGCCAAGATAGAGGATTCCGGGACAGCGCTTTCACAGATACGCAGTATTTT.

V gene TRBV25-1 combines with J gene TRBJ1-5, with a tentative D call TRBD1 (5 bases). Germline lookup yields CDR1 MGHDK and CDR2 SYGVNS. V lost 2 bases and J 0 bases, leaving 8 bases between the germline ends. The CDR3 has 15 amino acids. CDR3 in amino acids: CASSEGTYSNQPQHF. In DNA, the CDR3 is TGTGCCAGCAGTGAAGGGACGTATAGCAATCAGCCCCAGCATTTT.

The gene calls are TRBV11-2 and TRBJ1-3, with D perhaps matching TRBD1 (5 bases). CDR1 is SGHAT, CDR2 FQNNGV, per germline. The CDR3 contains 14 residues. V was pared by 3 bases and J by 0 bases, with 6 bases between. The CDR3 sequence: CASSFQGSGNTIYF. The DNA of the CDR3 is TGTGCCAGCAGCTTCCAGGGCTCTGGAAACACCATATATTTT.

The CDR3 bases are TGTGCCAGCAGTCCCCCCGGACAGGGTACCTACGAGCAGTACTTC. Amino acid sequence: CASSPPGQGTYEQYF. V usage is TRBV6-6 and J usage is TRBJ2-7; 8 positions agree with TRBD1. This CDR3 contains 15 residues. The germline V gene encodes CDR1 MNHNY and CDR2 SVGAGI (reference sequence). The V gene end was trimmed by 5 bases and the J gene end by 2 bases; junction bases not matched to a gene: 8.

CDR3 DNA sequence: TGTGCCAGCTCGGGACAGGGGGGTAATTCACCCCTCCACTTT. Amino acids: CASSGQGGNSPLHF. The chain couples TRBV18 to TRBJ1-6, with TRBD1 matching over 11 bases. This CDR3 spans 14 amino acids. In germline, CDR1 is KGHSH, CDR2 LQKENI. Trimming removed 6 bases from V and 6 bases from J; junction bases left unmatched: 1.

Concerning this clone: Given the absence of the conserved phenylalanine or tryptophan at the CDR3 end, a read error is likely. This chain connects TRBV4-3 to TRBJ2-7, with D perhaps TRBD1 (7 bases). The V end was cut by 4 bases, the J end by 2 bases, with 15 bases between. Per germline, CDR1 LGHNA and CDR2 YSLEER. The CDR3 covers 15 residues. The CDR3 DNA reads TGCGCCAGCAGCCCCGGGTCCAGGGGGGCCTACGAGCAGTACCTC. It translates to CASSPGSRGAYEQYL.

The chain carries TRBV7-6 and TRBJ2-1; D is ambiguous. V shed 1 base and J shed 9 bases, with 4 bases lying between them. The CDR3 spans 11 residues. Germline CDR1 is SGHVS and CDR2 is FNYEAQ. CDR3 bases: TGTGCCAGCAGCTTAGAGGGTGAGCAGTTCTTC. Residues: CASSLEGEQFF.

In its sample, this clone was seen once. V gene TRBV6-5 combines with J gene TRBJ1-4; tentative D call: TRBD1 (5 bases). This CDR3 is built from 15 residues. Germline V lookup: CDR1 MNHEY, CDR2 SVGAGI. The V end lost 0 bases, the J end lost 7 bases, and 12 bases lay between the germline ends. Here the CDR3 DNA reads TGTGCCAGCAGTTACTCCCAGGGTAGCCCTGAAAAACTGTTTTTT. Translating it yields CASSYSQGSPEKLFF.

This sequence joins TRBV9 and TRBJ2-3; D unclear. CDR3 length equals 15 residues. Germline CDR1 is SGDLS and CDR2 is YYNGEE. The V end lost 2 bases, the J end lost 2 bases, and 12 bases lay between the germline ends. CDR3 nucleotides: TGTGCCAGCAGCGTCGGTGCAGAATACACAGATACGCAGTATTTT. It yields the protein CASSVGAEYTDTQYF.

The chain is built from TRBV6-1 and TRBJ2-1; D gene ambiguous. Trimming took off 2 bases at V and 8 bases at J, with 13 bases between the two ends. This CDR3 spans 14 amino acids. Germline CDR1 and CDR2: MNHNS and SASEGT. CDR3 DNA sequence: TGTGCCAGCAGTGAATTATCCGGAATACATGAGCAGTTCTTC. It codes for CASSELSGIHEQFF.

The chain employs TRBV7-6 and TRBJ2-2, with 7 bases aligning to TRBD2. Germline V gene lookup returns CDR1 SGHVS and CDR2 FNYEAQ. The CDR3 is 16 residues long. Trimming removed 3 bases from V and 1 base from J; junction bases left unmatched: 5. The DNA for the CDR3 is TGTGCCAGCAGCTTGTTATCGGGGGGGAACACCGGGGAGCTGTTTTTT. Its translation is CASSLLSGGNTGELFF.

The chain is built from TRBV6-5 and TRBJ2-7; D may be TRBD1 (6 bases). V lost 5 bases and J 0 bases, leaving 14 bases between the germline ends. The germline gives CDR1 MNHEY, CDR2 SVGAGI. This CDR3 is 15 amino acids long. CDR3 nucleotide sequence: TGTGCCAGCAGTAAGGGGACACAATTCTCCTACGAGCAGTACTTC. As protein: CASSKGTQFSYEQYF.

J is TRBJ1-2 and V is TRBV7-9; D gene ambiguous. CDR1 SEHNR and CDR2 FQNEAQ come from the germline V gene (reference sequence). V was clipped by 2 bases and J by 7 bases, with 17 bases between them. This CDR3 contains 15 residues. The CDR3 sequence is CASSLIGQTLGGYTF. DNA of the CDR3: TGTGCCAGCAGCTTAATAGGCCAGACCCTGGGTGGCTACACCTTC.

The rearrangement links TRBV12-2 to TRBJ2-2; the table's D call, TRBD2, has no DNA check behind it. TRBV12-2 is classified as a pseudogene. CDR3 length: 16 amino acids. DNA for the CDR3: TGTGCAAGTCGCTTAGCCCCGCCTACGAACACCGGGGAGCTGTTTTTT. It is translated as CASRLAPPTNTGELFF.